These T cell receptor beta chains were read from a single sample in a study of shared clonotypes between healthy human individuals. The table came from immunoSEQ multiplex PCR; TCRdb's copy has only in-frame clones and leaves some out. The data hold about a million clones, with under 80% observed a single time. The sequenced sample consisted of memory CD4+ T cells sorted from blood. All receptors come from a man between 18 and 35 years old in good health. Both conserved end residues are part of each CDR3. Fields, in order: CDR3 protein, V gene, CDR3 length, J gene.

CDR3 protein: CASSRRLAGEIDEQFF; V gene: TRBV18; CDR3 length: 16; J gene: TRBJ2-1
CDR3 protein: CSVDGYTF; V gene: TRBV29-1; CDR3 length: 8; J gene: TRBJ1-2
CDR3 protein: CASSSRQITGELFF; V gene: TRBV7-2; CDR3 length: 14; J gene: TRBJ2-2
CDR3 protein: CASSWGQGAYEQYF; V gene: TRBV5-1; CDR3 length: 14; J gene: TRBJ2-7
CDR3 protein: CASSPDSLGKYEQYF; V gene: TRBV11-2; CDR3 length: 15; J gene: TRBJ2-7
CDR3 protein: CASSKPRSQGMRSYEQYF; V gene: TRBV21-1; CDR3 length: 18; J gene: TRBJ2-7
CDR3 protein: CARSSKSSRIAQETQYF; V gene: TRBV5-3; CDR3 length: 17; J gene: TRBJ2-5
CDR3 protein: CAWTLEGRTYNSPLHF; V gene: TRBV30; CDR3 length: 16; J gene: TRBJ1-6
CDR3 protein: CASSLGGINTGELFF; V gene: TRBV5-4; CDR3 length: 15; J gene: TRBJ2-2
CDR3 protein: CASSPNGQGPYEQYF; V gene: TRBV5-4; CDR3 length: 15; J gene: TRBJ2-7
CDR3 protein: CASSPRVDRQGEKLFF; V gene: TRBV18; CDR3 length: 16; J gene: TRBJ1-4
CDR3 protein: CASSPRSGGATEQFF; V gene: TRBV9; CDR3 length: 15; J gene: TRBJ2-1
CDR3 protein: CASSPSSRGSTYEQYF; V gene: TRBV28; CDR3 length: 16; J gene: TRBJ2-7
CDR3 protein: CASSENGRTKYF; V gene: TRBV6-1; CDR3 length: 12; J gene: TRBJ2-7
CDR3 protein: CASSARPQGQGAKEQYF; V gene: TRBV9; CDR3 length: 17; J gene: TRBJ2-7
CDR3 protein: CASSLRRVVTNEKLFF; V gene: TRBV5-6; CDR3 length: 16; J gene: TRBJ1-4
CDR3 protein: CASRTGPNTGELFF; V gene: TRBV2; CDR3 length: 14; J gene: TRBJ2-2
CDR3 protein: CASVVTQGGTEAFF; V gene: TRBV2; CDR3 length: 14; J gene: TRBJ1-1
CDR3 protein: CASSSPSRGNTEAFF; V gene: TRBV27; CDR3 length: 15; J gene: TRBJ1-1
CDR3 protein: CASKAENTGELFF; V gene: TRBV6-5; CDR3 length: 13; J gene: TRBJ2-2
CDR3 protein: CASSGTDEKLFF; V gene: TRBV5-4; CDR3 length: 12; J gene: TRBJ1-4
CDR3 protein: CASSLAGAAGEKLFF; V gene: TRBV5-1; CDR3 length: 15; J gene: TRBJ1-4
CDR3 protein: CASSLEPDFYGYTF; V gene: TRBV5-1; CDR3 length: 14; J gene: TRBJ1-2
CDR3 protein: CASSQDGTGGIKKLFF; V gene: TRBV4-1; CDR3 length: 16; J gene: TRBJ1-4
CDR3 protein: CATFSRDRGTGANVLTF; V gene: TRBV7-7; CDR3 length: 17; J gene: TRBJ2-6
CDR3 protein: CASSSLGTDTQYF; V gene: TRBV2; CDR3 length: 13; J gene: TRBJ2-3
CDR3 protein: CASSVGLANTGELFF; V gene: TRBV9; CDR3 length: 15; J gene: TRBJ2-2
CDR3 protein: CASSSGGETQYF; V gene: TRBV7-6; CDR3 length: 12; J gene: TRBJ2-5
CDR3 protein: CAWVVTGELFF; V gene: TRBV30; CDR3 length: 11; J gene: TRBJ2-2
CDR3 protein: CASTKGGTGLLNTEAFF; V gene: TRBV19; CDR3 length: 17; J gene: TRBJ1-1
CDR3 protein: CASSRAPYGYTF; V gene: TRBV28; CDR3 length: 12; J gene: TRBJ1-2
CDR3 protein: CASSAEKNTEAFF; V gene: TRBV2; CDR3 length: 13; J gene: TRBJ1-1
CDR3 protein: CASSQQLARSGANVLTF; V gene: TRBV4-1; CDR3 length: 17; J gene: TRBJ2-6
CDR3 protein: CASSFGAQGYTEAFF; V gene: TRBV11-2; CDR3 length: 15; J gene: TRBJ1-1
CDR3 protein: CASSPTETQYF; V gene: TRBV7-2; CDR3 length: 11; J gene: TRBJ2-5
CDR3 protein: CASSYGREVNQPQHF; V gene: TRBV6-5; CDR3 length: 15; J gene: TRBJ1-5
CDR3 protein: CASSQGPGNTIYF; V gene: TRBV7-9; CDR3 length: 13; J gene: TRBJ1-3
CDR3 protein: CASSLGQPGGSPLHF; V gene: TRBV7-9; CDR3 length: 15; J gene: TRBJ1-6
CDR3 protein: CASSLRQGNADTQYF; V gene: TRBV7-3; CDR3 length: 15; J gene: TRBJ2-3
CDR3 protein: CASSLGWKGNQPQHF; V gene: TRBV5-6; CDR3 length: 15; J gene: TRBJ1-5
CDR3 protein: CASSLDGQTNSPLHF; V gene: TRBV5-1; CDR3 length: 15; J gene: TRBJ1-6
CDR3 protein: CASSSGYMNTEAFF; V gene: TRBV27; CDR3 length: 14; J gene: TRBJ1-1
CDR3 protein: CAWSDRGTEAFF; V gene: TRBV30; CDR3 length: 12; J gene: TRBJ1-1
CDR3 protein: CAISDTNSGNTIYF; V gene: TRBV10-3; CDR3 length: 14; J gene: TRBJ1-3
CDR3 protein: CASTQRGLAGANSSYEQYF; V gene: TRBV7-2; CDR3 length: 19; J gene: TRBJ2-7
CDR3 protein: CASSWGVVQETQYF; V gene: TRBV2; CDR3 length: 14; J gene: TRBJ2-5
CDR3 protein: CASSSGTGGYNSPLHF; V gene: TRBV7-9; CDR3 length: 16; J gene: TRBJ1-6
CDR3 protein: CASSPVQGPTEAFF; V gene: TRBV7-9; CDR3 length: 14; J gene: TRBJ1-1
CDR3 protein: CASSPPRTYQETQYF; V gene: TRBV27; CDR3 length: 15; J gene: TRBJ2-5
CDR3 protein: CSVGDRGTDTQYF; V gene: TRBV29-1; CDR3 length: 13; J gene: TRBJ2-3
CDR3 protein: CASSVDPTFYLEQYF; V gene: TRBV9; CDR3 length: 15; J gene: TRBJ2-7
CDR3 protein: CASTPEGQGAKGYTF; V gene: TRBV6-1; CDR3 length: 15; J gene: TRBJ1-2
CDR3 protein: CAVHSMNTEAFF; V gene: TRBV5-4; CDR3 length: 12; J gene: TRBJ1-1
CDR3 protein: CASSLEGASGNTIYF; V gene: TRBV5-1; CDR3 length: 15; J gene: TRBJ1-3
CDR3 protein: CASSLAGGGPYNEQFF; V gene: TRBV5-1; CDR3 length: 16; J gene: TRBJ2-1